This T cell receptor (beta chain) was recorded in a study of human CD8 memory T cell subsets. Whole-study results and caveats: This study sequenced T cell receptor beta chains only. Among T cells, stem-like memory and precursor exhausted subsets showed similarly high diversity, unlike effector memory cells.

This CDR3 region has 16 residues. The germline V gene encodes CDR1 LNHDA and CDR2 SQIVND (reference sequence). Construction of TCR beta libraries was accomplished by means of UMI-labeled 5' RACE. Under the authors' procedure: In each TCR beta library, there were between about 2,800 and 18,000 functional CDR3 beta clonotypes. TCRdb re-called the 5' RACE reads and shows each CDR3 protein once, DNA omitted. The V and J calls, along with clone size, are taken from TCRdb and not from the paper's own processing. Its table lists 5,000 to 7,500 distinct CDR3 sequences. Regarding this clonotype: Antigen specificity is unknown.

Sequenced: CD8+ effector memory T cells (TEM) sorted from PBMCs. Subset reported: effector memory CD8 T cells, CCR7- CD45RO+ CD95+. The sequence came from a human donor in good health. The chain links TRBV19 to TRBJ2-1. The CDR3 here is CASTLSVTSSYNEQFF.